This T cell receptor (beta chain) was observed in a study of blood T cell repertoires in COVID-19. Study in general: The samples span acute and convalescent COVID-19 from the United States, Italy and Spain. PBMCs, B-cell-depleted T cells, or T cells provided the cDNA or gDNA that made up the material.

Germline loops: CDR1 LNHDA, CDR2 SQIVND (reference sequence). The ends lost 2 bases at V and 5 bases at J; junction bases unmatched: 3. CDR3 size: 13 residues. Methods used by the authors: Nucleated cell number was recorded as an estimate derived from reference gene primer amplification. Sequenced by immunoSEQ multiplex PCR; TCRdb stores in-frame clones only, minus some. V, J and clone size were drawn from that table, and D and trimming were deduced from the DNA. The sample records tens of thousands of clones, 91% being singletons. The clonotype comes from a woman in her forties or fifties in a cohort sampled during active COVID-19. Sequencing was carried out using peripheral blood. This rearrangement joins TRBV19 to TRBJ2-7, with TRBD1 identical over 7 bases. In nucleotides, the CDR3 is TGTGCCAGTAGTATAAAGAGGGGGCACGAGCAGTACTTC. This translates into CASSIKRGHEQYF.